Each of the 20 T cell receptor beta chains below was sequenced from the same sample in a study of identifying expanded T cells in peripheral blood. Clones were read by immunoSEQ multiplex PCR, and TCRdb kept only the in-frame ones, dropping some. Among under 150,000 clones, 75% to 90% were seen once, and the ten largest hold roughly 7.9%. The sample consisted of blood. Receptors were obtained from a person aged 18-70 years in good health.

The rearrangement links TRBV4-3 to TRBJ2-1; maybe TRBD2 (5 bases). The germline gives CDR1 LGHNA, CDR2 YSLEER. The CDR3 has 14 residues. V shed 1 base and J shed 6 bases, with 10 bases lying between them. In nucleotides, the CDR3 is TGCGCCAGCAGCCAAGGATCGAGCGGCAATGAGCAGTTCTTC. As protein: CASSQGSSGNEQFF.

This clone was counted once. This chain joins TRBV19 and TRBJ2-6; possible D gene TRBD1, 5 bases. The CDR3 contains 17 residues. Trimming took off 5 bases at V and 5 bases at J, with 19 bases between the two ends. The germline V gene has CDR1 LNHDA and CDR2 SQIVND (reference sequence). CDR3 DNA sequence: TGTGCCAGTAGTGCCACAAGACAGACCCTCTGGGCCAACGTCCTGACTTTC. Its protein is CASSATRQTLWANVLTF.

Here the CDR3 DNA reads TGTGCCAGCAGCTTAAGAAGGGAACGGGAGCAGTACTTC. Its protein product is CASSLRREREQYF. The V call is TRBV5-6, the J call TRBJ2-7; D unresolved. The CDR3 contains 13 residues. Germline V lookup: CDR1 SGHDT, CDR2 YYEEEE. Trimming removed 2 bases from V and 7 bases from J, with 13 bases in between.

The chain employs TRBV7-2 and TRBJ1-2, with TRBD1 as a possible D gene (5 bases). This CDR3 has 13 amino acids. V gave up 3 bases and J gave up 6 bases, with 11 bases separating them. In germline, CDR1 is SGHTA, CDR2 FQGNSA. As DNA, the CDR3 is TGTGCCAGCAGCTTCAGGGCGTTTGATGGCTACACCTTC. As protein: CASSFRAFDGYTF.

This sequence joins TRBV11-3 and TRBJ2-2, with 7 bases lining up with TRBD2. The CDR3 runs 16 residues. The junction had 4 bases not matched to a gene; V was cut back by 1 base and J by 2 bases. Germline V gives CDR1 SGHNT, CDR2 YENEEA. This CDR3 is CASSLGLAANTGELFF. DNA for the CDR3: TGTGCCAGCAGCTTAGGTCTAGCGGCCAACACCGGGGAGCTGTTTTTT.

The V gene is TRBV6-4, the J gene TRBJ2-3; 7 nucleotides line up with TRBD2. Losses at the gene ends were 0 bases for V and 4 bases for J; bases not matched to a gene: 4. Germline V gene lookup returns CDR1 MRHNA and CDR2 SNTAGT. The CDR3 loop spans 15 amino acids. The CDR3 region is CASSDSTGGSDTQYF. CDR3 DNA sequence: TGTGCCAGCAGTGACTCGACCGGGGGGTCAGATACGCAGTATTTT.

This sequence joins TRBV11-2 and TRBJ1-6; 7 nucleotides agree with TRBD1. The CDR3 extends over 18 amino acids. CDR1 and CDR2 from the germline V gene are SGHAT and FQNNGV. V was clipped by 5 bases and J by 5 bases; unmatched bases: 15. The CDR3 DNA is TGTGCCAGCAGCACCCAGAGACAGGGCCCCATTAATAATTCACCCCTCCACTTT. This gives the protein CASSTQRQGPINNSPLHF.

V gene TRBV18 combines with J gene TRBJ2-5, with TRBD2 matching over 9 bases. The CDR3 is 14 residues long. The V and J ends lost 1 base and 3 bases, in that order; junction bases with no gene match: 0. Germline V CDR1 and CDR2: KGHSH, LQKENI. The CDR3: CASSPRLAEETQYF. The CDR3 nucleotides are TGTGCCAGCTCACCACGACTAGCGGAAGAGACCCAGTACTTC.

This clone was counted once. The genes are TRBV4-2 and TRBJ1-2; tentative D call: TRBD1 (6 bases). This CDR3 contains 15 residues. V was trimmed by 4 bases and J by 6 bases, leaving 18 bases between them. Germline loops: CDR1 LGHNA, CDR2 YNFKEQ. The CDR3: CASSPRYRVGDGYTF. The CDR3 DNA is TGTGCCAGCAGCCCCCGATACAGGGTGGGGGATGGCTACACCTTC.

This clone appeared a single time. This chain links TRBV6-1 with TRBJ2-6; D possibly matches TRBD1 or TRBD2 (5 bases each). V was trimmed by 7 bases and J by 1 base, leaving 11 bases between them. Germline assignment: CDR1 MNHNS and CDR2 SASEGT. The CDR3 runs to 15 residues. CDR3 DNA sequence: TGTGCCAGCAACGAGGGGTATTCTGGGGCCAACGTCCTGACTTTC. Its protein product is CASNEGYSGANVLTF.

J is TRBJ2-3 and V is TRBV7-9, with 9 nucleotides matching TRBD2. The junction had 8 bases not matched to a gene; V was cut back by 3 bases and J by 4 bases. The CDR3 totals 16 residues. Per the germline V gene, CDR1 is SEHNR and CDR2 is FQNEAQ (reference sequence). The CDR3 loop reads CASSFIVAGDSDTQYF. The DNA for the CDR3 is TGTGCCAGCAGCTTCATTGTAGCGGGAGACTCAGATACGCAGTATTTT.

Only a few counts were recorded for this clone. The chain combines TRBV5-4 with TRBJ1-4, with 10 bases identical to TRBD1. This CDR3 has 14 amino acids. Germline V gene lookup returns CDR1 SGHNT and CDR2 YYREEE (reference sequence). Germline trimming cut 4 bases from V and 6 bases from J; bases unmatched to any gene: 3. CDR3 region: CASSGTGDDEKLFF. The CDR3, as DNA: TGTGCCAGCAGCGGGACAGGGGACGATGAAAAACTGTTTTTT.

This CDR3 reads CASIYGATNEQFF. The CDR3, as DNA: TGTGCCAGCATCTATGGGGCTACCAATGAGCAGTTCTTC. The V call is TRBV6-5, the J call TRBJ2-1; possible D gene TRBD1, 5 bases. The V gene lost 7 bases and the J gene lost 6 bases, with 13 bases spanning the gap. CDR1 is MNHEY, CDR2 SVGAGI, per germline. This CDR3 region has 13 residues.

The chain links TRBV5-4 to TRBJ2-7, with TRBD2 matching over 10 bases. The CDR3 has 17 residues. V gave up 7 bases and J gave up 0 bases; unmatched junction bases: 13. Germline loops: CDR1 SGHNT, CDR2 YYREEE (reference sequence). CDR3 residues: CASSTGGLAWNSYEQYF. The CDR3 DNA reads TGTGCCAGCTCCACCGGGGGACTAGCGTGGAACTCCTACGAGCAGTACTTC.

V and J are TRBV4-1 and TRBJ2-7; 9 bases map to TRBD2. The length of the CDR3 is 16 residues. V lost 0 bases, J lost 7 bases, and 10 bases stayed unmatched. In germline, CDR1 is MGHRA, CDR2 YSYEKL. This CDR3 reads CASSQDTGTSLKEQYF. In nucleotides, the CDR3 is TGCGCCAGCAGCCAAGATACCGGGACTAGCTTAAAGGAGCAGTACTTC.

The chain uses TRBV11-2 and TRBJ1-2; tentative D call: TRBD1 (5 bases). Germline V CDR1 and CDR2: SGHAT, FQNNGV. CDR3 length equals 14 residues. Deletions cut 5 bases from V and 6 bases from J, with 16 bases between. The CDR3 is CASSARRGTDGYTF. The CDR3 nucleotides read TGTGCCAGCAGCGCGCGACGGGGGACCGATGGCTACACCTTC. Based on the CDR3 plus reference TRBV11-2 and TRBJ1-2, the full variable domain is EAGVAQSPRYKIIEKRQSVAFWCNPISGHATLYWYQQILGQGPKLLIQFQNNGVVDDSQLPKDRFSAERLKGVDSTLKIQPAKLEDSAVYLCASSARRGTDGYTFGSGTRLTVV.

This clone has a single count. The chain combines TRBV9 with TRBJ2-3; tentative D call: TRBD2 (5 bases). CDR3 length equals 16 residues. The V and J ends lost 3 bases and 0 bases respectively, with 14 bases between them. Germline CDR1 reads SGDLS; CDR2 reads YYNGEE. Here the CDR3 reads CASSAPRPGSTDTQYF. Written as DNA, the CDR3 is TGTGCCAGCAGCGCCCCAAGGCCGGGGAGCACAGATACGCAGTATTTT.

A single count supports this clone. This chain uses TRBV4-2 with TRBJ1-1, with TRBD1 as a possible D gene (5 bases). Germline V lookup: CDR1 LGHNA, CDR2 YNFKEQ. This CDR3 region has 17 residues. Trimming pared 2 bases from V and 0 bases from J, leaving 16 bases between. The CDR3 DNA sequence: TGTGCCAGCAGCCAAACTGCGGGGAGGGGTTTGAACACTGAAGCTTTCTTT. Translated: CASSQTAGRGLNTEAFF.

The CDR3 bases are TGTGCCAGCAGCCCCTTCCAGGGTAGCGGGGGGTTTAACACCGGGGAGCTGTTTTTT. Translating it yields CASSPFQGSGGFNTGELFF. This chain connects TRBV5-6 to TRBJ2-2, with TRBD2 matching over 10 bases. This CDR3 has 19 amino acids. V gave up 4 bases and J gave up 2 bases; unmatched junction bases: 14. The germline gives CDR1 SGHDT, CDR2 YYEEEE. The whole variable domain, remainder taken from reference TRBV5-6 and TRBJ2-2, is DAGVTQSPTHLIKTRGQQVTLRCSPKSGHDTVSWYQQALGQGPQFIFQYYEEEERQRGNFPDRFSGHQFPNYSSELNVNALLLGDSALYLCASSPFQGSGGFNTGELFFGEGSRLTVL.

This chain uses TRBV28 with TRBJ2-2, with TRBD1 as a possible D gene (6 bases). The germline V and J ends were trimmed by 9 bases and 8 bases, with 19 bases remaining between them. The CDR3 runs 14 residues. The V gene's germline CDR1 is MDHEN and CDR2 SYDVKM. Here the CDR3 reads CASVLVQGRGELFF. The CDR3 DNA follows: TGTGCCAGTGTTCTGGTACAGGGCCGGGGGGAGCTGTTTTTT.